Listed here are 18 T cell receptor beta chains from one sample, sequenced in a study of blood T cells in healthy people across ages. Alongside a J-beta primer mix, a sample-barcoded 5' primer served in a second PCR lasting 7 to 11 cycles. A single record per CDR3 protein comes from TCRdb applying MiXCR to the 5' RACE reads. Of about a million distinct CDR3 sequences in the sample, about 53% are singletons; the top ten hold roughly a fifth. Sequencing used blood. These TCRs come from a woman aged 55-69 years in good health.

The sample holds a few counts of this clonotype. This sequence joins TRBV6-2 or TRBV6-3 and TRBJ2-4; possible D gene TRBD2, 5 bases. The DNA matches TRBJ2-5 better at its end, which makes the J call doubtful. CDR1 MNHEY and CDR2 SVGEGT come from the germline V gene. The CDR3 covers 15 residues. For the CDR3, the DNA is TGTGCCAGCAGTCAATCGTTGGGAGAGGAAGAGACCCAGTACTTC. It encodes CASSQSLGEEETQYF.

CDR3 region: CSVEETSGRVRQYF. CDR3 DNA: TGCAGCGTTGAAGAGACTAGCGGGAGGGTACGCCAGTACTTC. The chain carries TRBV29-1 and TRBJ2-5; TRBD2 aligns across 14 bases. The CDR3 totals 14 residues. CDR1 is SQVTM, CDR2 ANQGSEA, per germline. V lost 0 bases to trimming and J lost 10 bases; unmatched junction nucleotides: 4.

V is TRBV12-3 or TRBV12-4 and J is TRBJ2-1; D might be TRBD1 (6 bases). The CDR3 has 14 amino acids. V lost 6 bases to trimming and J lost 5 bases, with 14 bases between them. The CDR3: CASRLGAANNEQFF. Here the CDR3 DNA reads TGTGCCAGCAGACTGGGGGCAGCGAACAATGAGCAGTTCTTC.

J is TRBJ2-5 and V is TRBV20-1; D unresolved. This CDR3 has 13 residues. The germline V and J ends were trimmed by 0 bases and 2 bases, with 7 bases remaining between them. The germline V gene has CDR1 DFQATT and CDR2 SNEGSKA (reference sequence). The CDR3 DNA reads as TGCAGTGCTAGAGAGGCCAAGCAAGAGACCCAGTACTTC. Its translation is CSAREAKQETQYF.

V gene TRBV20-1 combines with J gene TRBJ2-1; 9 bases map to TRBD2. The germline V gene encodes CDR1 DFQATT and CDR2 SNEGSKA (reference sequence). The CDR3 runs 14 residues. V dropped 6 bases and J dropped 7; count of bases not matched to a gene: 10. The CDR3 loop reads CSAARGRAVNEQFF. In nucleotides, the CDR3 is TGCAGTGCAGCACGCGGGAGGGCCGTTAATGAGCAGTTCTTC.

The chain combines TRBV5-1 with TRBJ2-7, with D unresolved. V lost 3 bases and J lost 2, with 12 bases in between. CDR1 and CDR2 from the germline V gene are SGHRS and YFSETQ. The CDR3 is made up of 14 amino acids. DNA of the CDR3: TGCGCCAGCAGCTCCTTACCGGAACCCTACGAGCAGTACTTC. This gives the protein CASSSLPEPYEQYF.

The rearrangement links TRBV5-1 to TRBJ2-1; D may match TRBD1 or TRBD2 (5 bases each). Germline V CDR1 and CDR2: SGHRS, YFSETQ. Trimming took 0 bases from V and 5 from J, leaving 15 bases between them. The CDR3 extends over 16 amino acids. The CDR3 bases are TGCGCCAGCAGCTTGGTTCCGGGTTTGGGACACAATGAGCAGTTCTTC. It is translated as CASSLVPGLGHNEQFF.

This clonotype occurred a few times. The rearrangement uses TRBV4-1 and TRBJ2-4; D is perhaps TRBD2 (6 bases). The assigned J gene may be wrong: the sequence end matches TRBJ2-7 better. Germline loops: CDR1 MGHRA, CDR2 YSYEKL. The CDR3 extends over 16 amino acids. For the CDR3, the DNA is TGCGCCAGCAGCCAAGCCTCTATATCGGGAGTCTACGAGCAGTACTTC. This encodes CASSQASISGVYEQYF.

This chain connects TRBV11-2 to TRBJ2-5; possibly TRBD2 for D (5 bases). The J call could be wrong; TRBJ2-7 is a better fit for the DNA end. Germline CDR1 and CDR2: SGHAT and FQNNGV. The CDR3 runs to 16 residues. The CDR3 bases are TGTGCCAGCAGCTTAGACGGAGGATTCCCCGGCTACGAGCAGTACTTC. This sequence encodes CASSLDGGFPGYEQYF.

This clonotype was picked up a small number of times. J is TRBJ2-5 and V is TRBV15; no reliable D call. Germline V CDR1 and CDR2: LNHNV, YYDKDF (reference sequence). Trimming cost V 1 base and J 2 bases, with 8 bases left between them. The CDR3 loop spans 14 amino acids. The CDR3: CATSRVVLQETQYF. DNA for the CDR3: TGTGCCACCAGCAGAGTGGTTCTTCAAGAGACCCAGTACTTC.

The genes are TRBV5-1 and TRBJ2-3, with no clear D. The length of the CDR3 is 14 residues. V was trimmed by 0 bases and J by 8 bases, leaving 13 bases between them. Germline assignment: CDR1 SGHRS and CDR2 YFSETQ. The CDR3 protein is CASSLVPQWGTQYF. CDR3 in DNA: TGCGCCAGCAGCTTGGTCCCCCAGTGGGGTACGCAGTATTTT.

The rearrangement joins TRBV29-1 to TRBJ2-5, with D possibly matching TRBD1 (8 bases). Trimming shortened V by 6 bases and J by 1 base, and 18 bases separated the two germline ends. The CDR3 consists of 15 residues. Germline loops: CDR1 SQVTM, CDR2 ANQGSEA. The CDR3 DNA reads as TGCAGCGTCGACGGGAGGACAGGGCTCCAAGAGACCCAGTACTTC. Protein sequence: CSVDGRTGLQETQYF.

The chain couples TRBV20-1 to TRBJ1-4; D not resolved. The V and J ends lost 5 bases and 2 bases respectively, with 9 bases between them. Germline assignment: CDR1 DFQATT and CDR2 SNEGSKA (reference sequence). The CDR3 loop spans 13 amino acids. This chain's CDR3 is CSAYGPTNEKLFF. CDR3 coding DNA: TGCAGTGCTTATGGGCCGACTAATGAAAAACTGTTTTTT.

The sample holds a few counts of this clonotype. This CDR3 is CASRGTDRHYEQYF. DNA for the CDR3: TGTGCCAGCAGAGGTACAGACAGACACTACGAGCAGTACTTC. The rearrangement uses TRBV3-1 and TRBJ2-7; perhaps TRBD1 as D (5 bases). Trimming removed 6 bases from V and 3 bases from J, with 15 bases in between. Germline CDR1 LGHDT, CDR2 YNNKEL (reference sequence). This CDR3 region has 14 residues.

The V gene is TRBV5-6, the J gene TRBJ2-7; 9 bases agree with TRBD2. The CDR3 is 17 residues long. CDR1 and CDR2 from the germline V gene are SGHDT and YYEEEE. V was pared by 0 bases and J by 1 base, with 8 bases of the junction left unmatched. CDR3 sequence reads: CASSLELIAGESYEQYF. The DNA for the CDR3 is TGTGCCAGCAGCTTGGAATTAATAGCGGGAGAATCCTACGAGCAGTACTTC.

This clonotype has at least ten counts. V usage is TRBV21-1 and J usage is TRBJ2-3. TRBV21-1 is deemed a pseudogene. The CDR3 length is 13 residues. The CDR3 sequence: CASNGIRTDTQYF. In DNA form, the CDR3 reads TGTGCCAGCAATGGTATTCGCACAGATACGCAGTATTTT.

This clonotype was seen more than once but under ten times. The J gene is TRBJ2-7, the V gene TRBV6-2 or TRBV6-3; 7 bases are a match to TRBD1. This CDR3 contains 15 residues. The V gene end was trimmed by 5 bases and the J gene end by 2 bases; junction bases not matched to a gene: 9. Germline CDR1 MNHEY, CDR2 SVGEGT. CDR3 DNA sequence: TGTGCCAGCAGTCTTCCGGGACAGCCTCCCTACGAGCAGTACTTC. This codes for CASSLPGQPPYEQYF.

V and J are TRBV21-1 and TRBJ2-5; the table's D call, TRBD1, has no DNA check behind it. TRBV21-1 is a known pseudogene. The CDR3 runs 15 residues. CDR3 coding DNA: TGTGCCAGCAGTATACAGGGGGCAGGTCGGGAGACCCAGTACTTC. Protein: CASSIQGAGRETQYF.